These T cell receptor beta chains were read from a single sample in a study of blood T cell repertoires in COVID-19. Clones were read by immunoSEQ multiplex PCR, and TCRdb kept only the in-frame ones, dropping some. The sample comprises under 300,000 clones, around 90% of which are singletons, and just under 0.8% rests with the top ten. Input material: peripheral blood. Source of these receptors: a woman aged 25-40 years with acute or convalescent COVID-19. Each CDR3 is given with its conserved first and last residue. The D gene is left open where the match is weak. Rows may omit the clone size; those that give it use once, few, many or a size class.

CDR3nt,CDR3aa,abundance,v_gene,j_gene,d_gene
TGTGCCAGTAGTTACGACAGGGGGCACGGAAACACCATATATTTT,CASSYDRGHGNTIYF,-,TRBV19,TRBJ1-3,TRBD1
TGTGCCAGCAGCCCTATCGCCACAGATACGCAGTATTTT,CASSPIATDTQYF,-,TRBV11-2,TRBJ2-3,-
TGTGCCAGCAGCCTGGGGGGACAGACAAATTCACCCCTCCACTTT,CASSLGGQTNSPLHF,-,TRBV7-2,TRBJ1-6,TRBD1
TGTGCCAGTAGTCCAACATCAGGGGGCTGGAGCAATCAGCCCCAGCATTTT,CASSPTSGGWSNQPQHF,-,TRBV19,TRBJ1-5,TRBD1
TGTGCCAGCAGTGGGGCAAAAGAGACCCAGTACTTC,CASSGAKETQYF,-,TRBV2,TRBJ2-5,-
TGTGCCAGCAGCCGAGGTCGGACAGTCACAGATACGCAGTATTTT,CASSRGRTVTDTQYF,-,TRBV7-8,TRBJ2-3,-
TGTGCCAGCAGCCAAGGTACCGGGACTAGAATAACCGGGGAGCTGTTTTTT,CASSQGTGTRITGELFF,-,TRBV4-2,TRBJ2-2,TRBD2
TGTGCCATCAGTGGGACAGCCTACGAGCAGTACTTC,CAISGTAYEQYF,-,TRBV10-3,TRBJ2-7,-
TGCGCCAGCAGCCGCTCGACAGGTGTGGGTGAAAAACTGTTTTTT,CASSRSTGVGEKLFF,once,TRBV4-3,TRBJ1-4,-
TGTGCCAGCAGCTTGGGACTAGCGGCTTCCAATGAGCAGTTCTTC,CASSLGLAASNEQFF,-,TRBV7-9,TRBJ2-1,TRBD2
TGTGCCAGCAGTCAAATAGGGACTAGCGGTTTCACAGATACGCAGTATTTT,CASSQIGTSGFTDTQYF,once,TRBV27,TRBJ2-3,TRBD2
TGTGCCAGTAGTATGGTAGGGGCCGAGCAGTACTTC,CASSMVGAEQYF,-,TRBV19,TRBJ2-7,-
TGTGCCAGCTCACCTGTGTGGGGCGCCCGGGAGACCCAGTACTTC,CASSPVWGARETQYF,-,TRBV18,TRBJ2-5,-
TGTGCCAGCTTTGAGACAGGGGGCTTCAATGAGCAGTTCTTC,CASFETGGFNEQFF,-,TRBV7-9,TRBJ2-1,TRBD1
TGTGCCAGCAGCTTAGTCCCGGGACTAGCGGCATACAATGAGCAGTTCTTC,CASSLVPGLAAYNEQFF,-,TRBV11-2,TRBJ2-1,TRBD2
TGCGCCAGCAGCTCCCGGACAGTTTCCACCGGGGAGCTGTTTTTT,CASSSRTVSTGELFF,-,TRBV4-3,TRBJ2-2,-
TGTGCCTGGAGTCTAACTAGCGGGACAGGGGCCAACGTCCTGACTTTC,CAWSLTSGTGANVLTF,-,TRBV30,TRBJ2-6,TRBD2
TGTGCCAGCAGCGCTGTACTGGGACTTAACAATGAGCAGTTCTTC,CASSAVLGLNNEQFF,-,TRBV9,TRBJ2-1,-
TGTGCCTGGAGCCCCATCGGTCAGGGTCTTAACTATGGCTACACCTTC,CAWSPIGQGLNYGYTF,-,TRBV30,TRBJ1-2,-
TGTGCCAGTAAAGATCGAGGGGGACTAGTGGGAAGAGCGTACAATGAGCAGTTCTTC,CASKDRGGLVGRAYNEQFF,-,TRBV19,TRBJ2-1,TRBD2
TGTGCCAGCTCACGAGGCCGGGACACGACCTACGAGCAGTACTTC,CASSRGRDTTYEQYF,-,TRBV18,TRBJ2-7,-
TGTGCCAGCAGCCCCTCGAACAGGGCCTATCTTCTGTTTTTT,CASSPSNRAYLLFF,-,TRBV7-9,TRBJ1-4,-
TGTGCCAGCAGTGATCCCGGGACAGACTATGGCTACACCTTC,CASSDPGTDYGYTF,-,TRBV6-2/TRBV6-3,TRBJ1-2,TRBD1
TGTGCCAGCTCACCACCGTTCGGTTCTGGGGCCAACGTCCTGACTTTC,CASSPPFGSGANVLTF,-,TRBV18,TRBJ2-6,-
TGCGCCAGCAGCTTTAGCGGGAGACCGAATGAGCAGTTCTTC,CASSFSGRPNEQFF,-,TRBV4-3,TRBJ2-1,TRBD2
TGTGCCAGCAGCTTATCATTTGGGCAGGTCCTCTACGAGCAGTACTTC,CASSLSFGQVLYEQYF,-,TRBV7-9,TRBJ2-7,-
TGCGCCAGCTCTCCGGGACAGGGGCTGGGAGAGACCCAGTACTTC,CASSPGQGLGETQYF,-,TRBV10-1,TRBJ2-5,TRBD1
TGTGCCAGCAGCGTAGGCGGTGGGAGGGCCGGCGAGCAGTACTTC,CASSVGGGRAGEQYF,-,TRBV9,TRBJ2-7,TRBD2
TGCGCCAGCAGTCAAACCGGACTAGCGGGAGGGTCCACAGATACGCAGTATTTT,CASSQTGLAGGSTDTQYF,-,TRBV23-1,TRBJ2-3,TRBD2
TGTGCCAGCAGTCCGGGGGGGGCTAATGAGCAGTTCTTC,CASSPGGANEQFF,-,TRBV27,TRBJ2-1,TRBD2
TGTGCCTGGACCGGGTATTTCCAGGAGACCCAGTACTTC,CAWTGYFQETQYF,-,TRBV30,TRBJ2-5,-
TGTGCCAGCAGTTCCGGTCGGGAAGCTTTCTTT,CASSSGREAFF,-,TRBV27,TRBJ1-1,-
TGCGCCAGCAGCCAAGCCCCGGGTAGCCAGGGTTACGAGCAGTACTTC,CASSQAPGSQGYEQYF,-,TRBV4-1,TRBJ2-7,-
TGTGCCAGCAGTGGACAGGGTGGGAACACTGAAGCTTTCTTT,CASSGQGGNTEAFF,-,TRBV6-6,TRBJ1-1,TRBD1
TGTGCCAGCAGTTTGGCTAGCTCTGGGGCCAACGTCCTGACTTTC,CASSLASSGANVLTF,-,TRBV6-2/TRBV6-3,TRBJ2-6,-
TGTGCCAGCGCCAGAAGAGGGAGCAATCAGCCCCAGCATTTT,CASARRGSNQPQHF,-,TRBV27,TRBJ1-5,-
TGTGCCAGCAGCTACAAGCGCTACGAGCAGTACTTC,CASSYKRYEQYF,-,TRBV5-6,TRBJ2-7,-
TGTGCCAGCAGGGGAGGGGCCAGCTCTGGAAACACCATATATTTT,CASRGGASSGNTIYF,-,TRBV2,TRBJ1-3,-
TGTGCCAGCAGTGTACAGAATTTATCCTACAATGAGCAGTTCTTC,CASSVQNLSYNEQFF,once,TRBV2,TRBJ2-1,-
TGTGCCTGGAGTGTACTGTACAATGAGCAGTTCTTC,CAWSVLYNEQFF,-,TRBV30,TRBJ2-1,-